In its sample, the clone carrying this TCR beta chain was seen once. These data originate in a study of technical replicates of blood from a handful of donors. The CDR3 length is 16 residues. This table comes from immunoSEQ multiplex PCR, and its TCRdb copy is limited to in-frame clones, with some not included. The sample has 50,000 to 80,000 clones, about 86% seen once. The clonotype was recovered from a human donor in good health. Some clones in this sample may be carry-over from other donors' samples. Sequenced sample: PBMCs. V is TRBV21-1 and J is TRBJ2-3; the D segment call TRBD1 is taken from the table without a DNA check. TRBV21-1 is assigned pseudogene status. The CDR3 loop reads CASTNRQPISTDTQYF. The CDR3 DNA follows: TGTGCCAGCACCAACCGACAGCCTATTAGCACAGATACGCAGTATTTT.